This T cell receptor beta chain was retrieved from a study of cytomegalovirus exposure and HLA in healthy donors (dated by TCRdb to 2015 to 2018). Background for the entire study: In an earlier analysis of roughly 500 of the donors, about 270 Gb of sequence data and just under 120 million unique TCR beta sequences from about 179 million T cells were reported. Because of strong linkage in the cohort, 4 to 6 DR-DQ haplotypes were treated as single units for association and clustering. Of the roughly 400 genotyped donors, less than 90% were placed in the genetic ancestry cluster associated with self-reported Caucasian donors. Both class I and class II loci were covered by HLA typing, at four-digit resolution. Rather than using new phenotypic data, the later analysis identified candidate immune exposures from TCR beta sequences and from how often those sequences occurred across donors. The study used immunosequencing to profile the T cell repertoires of approximately 640 subjects and linked those repertoires to cytomegalovirus serostatus. Donor age, sex, ethnicity and CMV serostatus were compiled alongside the repertoire data. To study patterns of TCR occurrence, a later analysis re-analyzed previously published TCR beta repertoires from several hundred donors and added high-resolution HLA genotyping. Among about 400 genotyped donors of the cohort, an average of approximately 240,000 unique TCR beta nucleotide sequences was sequenced per donor, of which about 19% were non-productive. The number of donors typed differed by locus, with roughly 620-630 for A, B, C, DRB1 and DQB1, roughly 550 for DQA1, 600 to 610 for DPA1, and 400 to 490 for DPB1. In an earlier analysis of 587 of the donors, high-throughput TCR beta sequencing was used to judge whether each TCR beta V gene segment behaved as functional or pseudogenic. The study combined high-throughput TCR immunosequencing, statistical association of individual TCRs with disease status, and machine learning to predict cytomegalovirus infection status. Genome-wide SNP genotypes for about 60% of the roughly 700 donors were used in a later genetic analysis, which treated that subset as a discovery cohort. The study aimed to test whether signatures of past pathogen exposure could be identified by cataloging public T cell receptors. About 300 gigabases of sequencing data and tens of millions of unique TCR sequences were included in an early release covering roughly 600 HLA-typed donors. Besides the first cohort of hundreds of subjects, a separate validation cohort made up of 120 different subjects was used. Every repertoire in the discovery cohort had been generated on one and the same sequencing platform.

As concerns this clone: The antigen it recognizes is unknown. No clone much larger than this one lies a single base away; base qualities are absent.

Overall study results and their limits: Because HLA typing was unavailable for some donors at each locus, only the typed subset was used in association tests. Most TCR sequences were seen in very few donors, while some public TCRs were found in many individuals. According to a later analysis, parvovirus B19, influenza, CMV and Epstein-Barr virus appeared linked to several top co-occurrence clusters. In a later analysis, HLA-associated TCR beta chains were found to be more clonally expanded and to have lower generation probabilities than equally common non-associated chains. A later analysis associated about 17,000 TCR beta sequences with specific HLA alleles at a false discovery rate of 0.05. Because counts were too low, around 17 rarely observed V segments, including chromosome 9 orphons, were left out of the earlier analysis of a few hundred of the donors. The classifier was reported to diagnose cytomegalovirus status with high specificity and sensitivity in both the original cohort and the validation cohort. The study listed 150 to 200 TCR beta chains as associated with cytomegalovirus. In a later analysis, the rate of TCR association differed among HLA loci, with DRB1 alleles having the most associated TCRs and HLA-C alleles having the fewest. A further reported finding was that TCR beta sequences accurately predicted the HLA-A and HLA-B alleles for most subjects in the first cohort. Compared with the roughly 720-donor mean, donors in an Asian-associated ancestry cluster had fewer N-insertions in productive TCRs, according to a later genetic analysis. In this cohort, only TCR beta chains were sequenced, and detectable features were limited by the absence of alpha or paired-chain data. The authors suggested that the approach could potentially be generalized to other disease states and immunological phenotypes. Broadly in line with IMGT annotations, most TCR beta V segments showed up in productive rearrangements about 87% or about 30% of the time in an earlier analysis of some 590 of the donors. Linkage disequilibrium might explain the correlated functional status among segregating V segments, but an unknown experimental factor could not be excluded. The sequencing pipeline was judged likely to have produced a cluster of highly shared sequence variants as a technical artifact. When HLA alleles, especially DR and DQ, strongly co-occurred, attributing TCR associations to individual alleles was difficult. CMV serostatus was the only immune exposure information available for the cohort. V-gene and J-gene trimming of TCR beta chains was associated with a missense DCLRE1C variant in a later genetic analysis, and the association was replicated in an independent cohort. According to a later analysis, most CMV-associated TCR beta chains appeared to be HLA-restricted, and the HLA associations seemed to be driven largely by CMV exposure. The 87-base-pair reads could not distinguish some IMGT-functional V segments, including TRBV6-2 and TRBV6-3, so those segments were excluded. In vitro tests confirmed that three of the cytomegalovirus-associated TCR beta chains recognize cytomegalovirus antigens. The presence/absence analyses assumed that sequencing depth was roughly uniform across donors, and that assumption may not be true.

The germline V gene specifies MGHRA as CDR1 and YSYEKL as CDR2. Inclusive of the bounding cysteine and phenylalanine, the CDR3 is 15 residues long. The retained sequence is limited to the CDR3, 45 bases, with the frame set at the first base. Unmatched junction bases come to 11, with V trimmed by 6 bases and J by 5 bases. The library was prepared using the immunoSEQ multiplex PCR assay. A mixture of 60 forward primers for TCR Vbeta segments and 13 reverse primers for TCR Jbeta segments was used in the multiplex PCR. Amplification of the CDR3 region of rearranged TCR beta genes was performed with a multiplex PCR assay on genomic DNA. The Illumina HiSeq System was used to sequence the amplified TCR beta libraries as 87-base-pair reads. Under the source paper's analysis protocol: A later analysis tallied around 82 million unique TCR beta chains across the 600 to 700 repertoires, and some 12 million of those chains were shared by two or more donors. To remove PCR and sequencing errors, raw reads were error-corrected and collapsed into unique sequences using a nearest-neighbor algorithm that merged closely related sequences. V, D and J gene segments were assigned by aligning CDR3 sequences to IMGT reference sequences. For a sequence to be retained, a match of at least six nucleotides was required to both a V gene segment and a J gene segment. A rearrangement counted as productive if the CDR3 had no stop codons and remained in frame with V and J, and every other rearrangement counted as non-productive. Following IMGT convention, CDR3 was defined as the stretch from the second conserved V-encoded cysteine to the conserved J-encoded phenylalanine. In an earlier analysis of more than 550 of the donors, sequences lacking an unambiguous match to a single V gene segment were excluded. An earlier analysis of a few hundred of the donors called V segments functional above 56.7% productive rearrangements and segregating when the between-donor standard deviation exceeded 5%. A statistical classification framework was built for diagnosing cytomegalovirus status from the catalog of TCR beta chain sequences. A later analysis assigned V and J genes by comparing TCR nucleotide sequences with IMGT/GENE-DB human TR gene sequences. The TCRdist pipeline was used in a later analysis to assign CDR3 sequences and most-parsimonious VDJ recombination scenarios. In a later analysis, every TCR beta chain was defined by the combination of its CDR3 amino acid sequence and its V-gene family, and reads without a unique V-gene family were dropped. In a later analysis, several hundred highly shared, low-generation-probability nucleotide sequences were removed to address suspected cross-contamination and a sequencing artifact. In a later analysis, a clonal expansion index was calculated for each public chain from normalized within-repertoire ranks of inferred template counts. A later analysis computed generation probabilities with a VDJ recombination model fitted to out-of-frame rearrangements, and checked the results against IGoR. In a later analysis, hypergeometric tests were used to score TCR-TCR, TCR-HLA and TCR-CMV co-occurrence, with a repertoire-size bias correction applied to TCR pairs. False discovery rates were estimated in a later analysis by permuting HLA or CMV assignments 20 times. In a later analysis, co-occurring TCRs were grouped using DBSCAN, with TCRdist sequence similarity added in when clustering inside HLA-allele-positive subsets. For co-occurrence clustering, repertoires with fewer than 30,000 or more than 120,000 public chains were excluded, along with several repertoires with anomalous nucleotide sharing. What TCRdb holds here is the immuneACCESS table cut down to in-frame rearrangements. Part of the clones is not present; checked against another copy, under half of the missing clones reflect an unresolved V gene, and the others are unexplained. That table gives V, J and clone size, and the DNA gave D and trimming. Across this sample there are tens of thousands of clones, with approximately 76% seen only once. Of the sample, around 8.2% falls within the top ten clones.

In total, roughly 710 healthy bone marrow donors made up the cohort. Cohort members were all nominally healthy when sampled, although unrecorded immune exposures were likely present. The donor was CMV seropositive and was included in the group of about 290 seropositive cohort members. Every donor gave a peripheral blood sample, and the peripheral blood mononuclear cells from that sample were used for TCR beta sequencing. The Qiagen DNeasy Blood Extraction Kit was used to extract genomic DNA from the blood cell samples. The rearranged chain carries TRBV4-1 and TRBJ2-7, with 9 junctional bases fitting TRBD2. Source material: PBMCs. The clonotype comes from a woman younger than 45 in good health and CMV-seropositive. This receptor carries the CDR3 CASRSGTSRYDEQYF. The bases are TGCGCCAGCAGGAGCGGGACTAGCCGTTACGACGAGCAGTACTTC.